This TCR beta chain was sequenced during a study of T cells in Graves' hyperthyroidism and ophthalmopathy. Newly diagnosed hyperthyroidism patients aged 18 to 65 years had disease lasting under 2 months. Diagnoses were made from clinical symptoms, serum measures (thyroxine and TRAb), thyroid ultrasound and orbital computed tomography. The CDR3 spans 17 residues. Trimming removed 0 bases from V and 2 bases from J; junction bases left unmatched: 5. Germline V gene data show CDR1 as LNHNV and CDR2 as YYDKDF (reference sequence). In its sample, this clonotype was seen a few times. Antigen: not known. Study results and limitations: Through a model of 13 V-J features, ophthalmopathy was separated from stable hyperthyroidism. Peripheral blood also featured most of the thyroid clonotypes expanded above 0.001.

Amplification yielded TCR beta CDR3 regions, with RNA transcripts as the source. The study used the HTBI primer set for a first-round RT-PCR of the TCR CDR3. TCRdb itself ran the multiplex PCR reads through MiXCR, one entry per CDR3 protein. This table holds around 200,000 distinct CDR3 sequences, about a sixth found once. Sequencing was performed on blood. J is TRBJ1-5 and V is TRBV15, with 9 bases lining up with TRBD1. The receptor comes from a middle-aged man with Graves' hyperthyroidism. This chain's CDR3 is CATSRETRTGGNQPQHF. CDR3 nucleotide sequence: TGTGCCACCAGCAGAGAGACCCGGACAGGGGGCAATCAGCCCCAGCATTTT. The whole variable domain, remainder taken from reference TRBV15 and TRBJ1-5, is DAMVIQNPRYQVTQFGKPVTLSCSQTLNHNVMYWYQQKSSQAPKLLFHYYDKDFNNEADTPDNFQSRRPNTSFCFLDIRSPGLGDTAMYLCATSRETRTGGNQPQHFGDGTRLSIL.